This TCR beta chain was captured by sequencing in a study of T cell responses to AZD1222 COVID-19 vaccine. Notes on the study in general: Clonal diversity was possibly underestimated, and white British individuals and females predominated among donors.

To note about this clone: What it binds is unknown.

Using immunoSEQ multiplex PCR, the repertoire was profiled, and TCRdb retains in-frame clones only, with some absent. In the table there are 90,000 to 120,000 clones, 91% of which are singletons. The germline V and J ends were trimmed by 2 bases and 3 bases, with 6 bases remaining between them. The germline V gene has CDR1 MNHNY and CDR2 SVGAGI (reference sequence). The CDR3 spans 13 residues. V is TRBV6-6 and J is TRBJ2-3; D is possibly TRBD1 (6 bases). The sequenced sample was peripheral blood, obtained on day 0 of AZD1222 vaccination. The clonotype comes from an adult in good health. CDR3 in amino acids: CASSYRGTDTQYF. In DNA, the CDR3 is TGTGCCAGCAGTTACAGGGGGACAGATACGCAGTATTTT.